A selection of T cell receptor beta chains follows, all from one sample in a study of cytomegalovirus exposure and HLA in healthy donors. Libraries were prepared by immunoSEQ multiplex PCR; TCRdb keeps only in-frame clonotypes and omits some of them. In the table there are 100,000 to 150,000 clones, over 75% of which are singletons. Sequenced material: PBMCs. The receptors here all came from a man between 18 and 35 years old in good health and CMV-seropositive. Each CDR3 is given with its conserved first and last residue. Each record gives: V gene, clone size, CDR3 protein. Where a row states a size, it is once, few, many or the class of an expanded clone; other rows omit it.

v_gene: TRBV6-5; abundance: -; CDR3aa: CASSYYQGNYGYTF
v_gene: TRBV5-4; abundance: -; CDR3aa: CASTHSGLTFNYGYTF
v_gene: TRBV4-1; abundance: -; CDR3aa: CASSQGGRENTEAFF
v_gene: TRBV2; abundance: -; CDR3aa: CASSASGNPDTQYF
v_gene: TRBV6-6; abundance: -; CDR3aa: CASKRTEDGYTF
v_gene: TRBV18; abundance: few; CDR3aa: CASSPSGTENGYTF
v_gene: TRBV9; abundance: -; CDR3aa: CASSLQGADTEAFF
v_gene: TRBV7-3; abundance: -; CDR3aa: CASSATGADTGELFF
v_gene: TRBV11-1; abundance: -; CDR3aa: CASSLRQSSYNEQFF
v_gene: TRBV30; abundance: once; CDR3aa: CAWAENTEAFF
v_gene: TRBV7-2; abundance: -; CDR3aa: CASSPGTGGNTEAFF
v_gene: TRBV7-9; abundance: -; CDR3aa: CASSLIWQGGTDTQYF
v_gene: TRBV5-1; abundance: few; CDR3aa: CASSLVDRASYEQYF
v_gene: TRBV18; abundance: once; CDR3aa: CASSPRGNYAFF
v_gene: TRBV27; abundance: few; CDR3aa: CASTIVQGVQPQHF
v_gene: TRBV14; abundance: -; CDR3aa: CASSQGTLTVLTF
v_gene: TRBV7-8; abundance: -; CDR3aa: CASSLGTVGHRATYEQYF
v_gene: TRBV19; abundance: few; CDR3aa: CASSAAEGSYEQYF
v_gene: TRBV28; abundance: once; CDR3aa: CASRRNPLGGRNTEAFF
v_gene: TRBV4-1; abundance: -; CDR3aa: CASRRTGGLEAFF
v_gene: TRBV5-1; abundance: -; CDR3aa: CASRATGGANTEAFF
v_gene: TRBV7-9; abundance: few; CDR3aa: CASSKGQGYSNEQFF
v_gene: TRBV2; abundance: -; CDR3aa: CASSEIPQGTGELFF
v_gene: TRBV4-2; abundance: -; CDR3aa: CASSQEARVGQPQHF
v_gene: TRBV6-1; abundance: -; CDR3aa: CASSEAVVSTIYGYTF
v_gene: TRBV5-4; abundance: -; CDR3aa: CASSPPQGNTEAFF
v_gene: TRBV7-6; abundance: -; CDR3aa: CASSLDSSGGETQYF
v_gene: TRBV30; abundance: -; CDR3aa: CAWSVTSYEQYF
v_gene: TRBV7-8; abundance: -; CDR3aa: CASSLAPWQRPRVLNTEAFF
v_gene: TRBV7-7; abundance: -; CDR3aa: CASSVGTSTDTQYF
v_gene: TRBV9; abundance: -; CDR3aa: CASSVVGSSNEKLFF
v_gene: TRBV6-1; abundance: once; CDR3aa: CASSWTGKNTEAFF
v_gene: TRBV18; abundance: -; CDR3aa: CASAGQRLRTAKNIQYF
v_gene: TRBV6-6; abundance: few; CDR3aa: CASSQVQTDTQYF
v_gene: TRBV25-1; abundance: -; CDR3aa: CASSGWTSANEQFF
v_gene: TRBV6-6; abundance: once; CDR3aa: CASSVIDQPQHF
v_gene: TRBV7-2; abundance: -; CDR3aa: CASRIGHVNEKLFF
v_gene: TRBV7-8; abundance: -; CDR3aa: CASRTSVSTDTQYF
v_gene: TRBV7-9; abundance: -; CDR3aa: CASSFPLRRYNEQFF
v_gene: TRBV10-2; abundance: -; CDR3aa: CASSGWTVVDGYTF
v_gene: TRBV2; abundance: -; CDR3aa: CASSLDRGTGNTIYF